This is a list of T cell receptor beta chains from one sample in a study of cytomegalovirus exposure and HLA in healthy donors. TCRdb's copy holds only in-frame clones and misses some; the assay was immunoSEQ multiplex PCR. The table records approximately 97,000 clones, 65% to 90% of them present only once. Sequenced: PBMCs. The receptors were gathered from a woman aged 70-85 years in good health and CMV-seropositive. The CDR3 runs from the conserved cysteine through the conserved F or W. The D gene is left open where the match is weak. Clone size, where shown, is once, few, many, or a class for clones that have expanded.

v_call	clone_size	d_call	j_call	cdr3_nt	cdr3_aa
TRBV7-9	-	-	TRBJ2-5	TGTGCCAGCAGCTTAGGTTTCTCAGGGTCCCAAGAGACCCAGTACTTC	CASSLGFSGSQETQYF
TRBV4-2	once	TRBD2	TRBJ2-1	TGTGCCAGCAGCCAAGGGCCTAGCGGGTCCTACAATGAGCAGTTCTTC	CASSQGPSGSYNEQFF
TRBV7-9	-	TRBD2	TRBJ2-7	TGTGCCAGCAGCTCAGGACTAGCGGGGGCCTACGAGCAGTACTTC	CASSSGLAGAYEQYF
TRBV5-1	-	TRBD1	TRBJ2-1	TGCGCCAGCACCGACCAGGGGGTTGGTGAGCAGTTCTTC	CASTDQGVGEQFF
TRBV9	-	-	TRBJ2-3	TGTGCCAGCAGCGTAGATACGAGGTCAGATACGCAGTATTTT	CASSVDTRSDTQYF
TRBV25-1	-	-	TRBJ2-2	TGTGCCAGCAAGACAGTGAACACCGGGGAGCTGTTTTTT	CASKTVNTGELFF
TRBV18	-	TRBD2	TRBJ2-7	TGTGCCAGCTCACCTGGGACTAGCGGGAGCTACGAGCAGTACTTC	CASSPGTSGSYEQYF
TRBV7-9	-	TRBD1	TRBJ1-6	TGTGCCAGCAGCCCTCCGACAGGGGGTTCACCCCTCCACTTT	CASSPPTGGSPLHF
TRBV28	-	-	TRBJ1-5	TGTGCCAGCAGTTCAACAGGGTATGGGCCCCAGCATTTT	CASSSTGYGPQHF
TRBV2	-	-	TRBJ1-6	TGTGCCAGCAGTGTGGGCAGGGGAGATAATTCACCCCTCCACTTT	CASSVGRGDNSPLHF
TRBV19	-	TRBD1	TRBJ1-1	TGTGCCAGTACCGGACAGGGGGGGACTGAAGCTTTCTTT	CASTGQGGTEAFF
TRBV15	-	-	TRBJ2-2	TGTGCCACCAGCAGGGTCATTCAGTCTAGAGCGAACACCGGGGAGCTGTTTTTT	CATSRVIQSRANTGELFF
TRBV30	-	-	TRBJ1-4	TGTGCCTTCAACAGGGATTCTAATGAAAAACTGTTTTTT	CAFNRDSNEKLFF
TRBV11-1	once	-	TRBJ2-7	TGTGCCAGCAGCTTAGGTGGCAACTCCTACGAGCAGTACTTC	CASSLGGNSYEQYF
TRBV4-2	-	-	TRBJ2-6	TGTGCCAGCAGCCAGACGGGCTCTGGGGCCAACGTCCTGACTTTC	CASSQTGSGANVLTF
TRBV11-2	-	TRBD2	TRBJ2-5	TGTGCCAGCAGCTCGACTAGCGGGAGGTCGGAGACCCAGTACTTC	CASSSTSGRSETQYF
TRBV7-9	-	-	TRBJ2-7	TGTGCCAGCAGCTTAATTCTCGGAGGGGAGGACGAGCAGTACTTC	CASSLILGGEDEQYF
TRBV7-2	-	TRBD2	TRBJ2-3	TGTGCCAGCAGCTTAGGGCTAGCGGGAGGGGCAGATACGCAGTATTTT	CASSLGLAGGADTQYF
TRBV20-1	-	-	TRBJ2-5	TGCAGTGCTAGACTTCTGGAGACCCAGTACTTC	CSARLLETQYF
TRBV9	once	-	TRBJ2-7	TGTGCCAGCAGCCCCCGGTTGGGCTCGTCCTACGAGCAGTACTTC	CASSPRLGSSYEQYF
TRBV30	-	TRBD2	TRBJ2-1	TGTGCCTGGATGGGCGGGAGGGGTAATGAGCAGTTCTTC	CAWMGGRGNEQFF
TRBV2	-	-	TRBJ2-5	TGTGCCAGCAGTTCCCTAGAGACCGGGAGCTCAGGAGGTACCCAGTACTTC	CASSSLETGSSGGTQYF
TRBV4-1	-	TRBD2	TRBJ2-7	TGCGCCAGCAGCCAGGATAGCGGGAGGCCTTGGGACGAGCAGTACTTC	CASSQDSGRPWDEQYF
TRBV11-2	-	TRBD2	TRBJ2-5	TGTGCCAGCCTCTGGGGGGGGACCCAGTACTTC	CASLWGGTQYF
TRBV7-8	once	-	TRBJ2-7	TGTGCCAGCAGCTTAGAGCCTAGCCCGGTTTACGAGCAGTACTTC	CASSLEPSPVYEQYF
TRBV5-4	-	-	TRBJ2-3	TGTGCCAGCAGCCAACCTGGGGCCGGGACAGATACGCAGTATTTT	CASSQPGAGTDTQYF
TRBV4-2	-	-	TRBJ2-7	TGTGCCAGCAGCCAAGATCAGCAGGACTCCTACGAGCAGTACTTC	CASSQDQQDSYEQYF
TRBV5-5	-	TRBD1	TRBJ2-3	TGTGCCAGCAGTGGTGGGACAGGGGGCACAGATACGCAGTATTTT	CASSGGTGGTDTQYF
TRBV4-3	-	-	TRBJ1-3	TGCGCCAGCAGCCAAGATAGTACGGGATCTGGAAACACCATATATTTT	CASSQDSTGSGNTIYF